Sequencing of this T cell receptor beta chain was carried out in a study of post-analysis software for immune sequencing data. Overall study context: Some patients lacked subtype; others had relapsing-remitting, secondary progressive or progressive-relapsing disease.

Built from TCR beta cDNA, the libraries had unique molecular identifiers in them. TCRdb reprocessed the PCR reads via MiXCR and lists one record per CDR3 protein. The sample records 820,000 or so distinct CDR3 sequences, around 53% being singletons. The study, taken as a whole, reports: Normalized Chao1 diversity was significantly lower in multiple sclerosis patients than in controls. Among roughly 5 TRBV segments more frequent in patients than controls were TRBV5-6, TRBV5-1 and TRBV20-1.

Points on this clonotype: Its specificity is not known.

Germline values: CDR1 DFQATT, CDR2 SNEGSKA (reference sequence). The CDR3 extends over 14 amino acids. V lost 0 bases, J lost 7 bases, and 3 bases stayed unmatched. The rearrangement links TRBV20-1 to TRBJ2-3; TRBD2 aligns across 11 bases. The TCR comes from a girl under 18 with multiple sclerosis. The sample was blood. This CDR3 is CSARDGTSGHTQYF. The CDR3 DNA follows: TGCAGTGCTAGAGATGGGACTAGCGGCCATACGCAGTATTTT.